One and the same sample provided the 22 T cell receptor beta chains below, sequenced in a study of blood T cell repertoires in COVID-19. Measured with immunoSEQ multiplex PCR; TCRdb has only the in-frame clones, and not every one. The sample records 150,000 to 200,000 clones, 87% being singletons. The sample was peripheral blood. The source of these receptors is a human donor in a cohort sampled during active COVID-19.

The CDR3 loop is CASRQEVNYGYTF. For the CDR3, the DNA is TGTGCCAGTAGACAGGAAGTTAACTATGGCTACACCTTC. The genes are TRBV7-9 and TRBJ1-2; D perhaps matches TRBD1 (6 bases). V shed 9 bases and J shed 1 base, with 12 bases lying between them. Germline CDR1 and CDR2: SEHNR and FQNEAQ (reference sequence). The CDR3 totals 13 residues.

The chain employs TRBV30 and TRBJ2-6; 7 bases match TRBD1. The CDR3 is 15 residues long. Germline V gives CDR1 GTSNPN, CDR2 SVGIG (reference sequence). V lost 2 bases, J lost 1 base, and 2 bases stayed unmatched. This CDR3 reads CAWSYRGSGANVLTF. The CDR3, as DNA: TGTGCCTGGAGTTACAGGGGATCTGGGGCCAACGTCCTGACTTTC.

This clone appeared a single time. This chain links TRBV19 with TRBJ1-2; the D is unclear. The CDR3 extends over 12 amino acids. Trimming took off 4 bases at V and 6 bases at J, with 9 bases between the two ends. Germline V CDR1 and CDR2: LNHDA, SQIVND (reference sequence). The CDR3 here is CASSTRMDGYTF. The CDR3 DNA is TGTGCCAGTAGTACGAGGATGGATGGCTACACCTTC.

The gene calls are TRBV3-1 (or the pseudogene TRBV3-2) and TRBJ2-2, with TRBD1 matching 10 bases. Per germline, CDR1 LGHDT and CDR2 YNNKEL (reference sequence). The CDR3 runs to 16 residues. V was pared by 4 bases and J by 0 bases, with 2 bases of the junction left unmatched. CDR3: CASSLGTGANTGELFF. Here the CDR3 DNA reads TGTGCCAGCAGCCTGGGGACAGGGGCGAACACCGGGGAGCTGTTTTTT.

The rearrangement uses TRBV6-6 and TRBJ2-7, with 8 bases fitting TRBD1. With 4 bases clipped from V and 2 bases from J, the junction kept 7 bases outside the gene matches. CDR3 length: 15 residues. The germline V gene encodes CDR1 MNHNY and CDR2 SVGAGI (reference sequence). CDR3: CASSLDRAPPYEQYF. CDR3 in DNA: TGTGCCAGCAGTTTGGACAGGGCTCCTCCCTACGAGCAGTACTTC.

V usage is TRBV3-1 (or the pseudogene TRBV3-2) and J usage is TRBJ1-1, with 9 bases aligning to TRBD1. The germline CDR1 and CDR2 sequences are LGHDT and YNNKEL (reference sequence). The CDR3 length is 13 residues. Trimming removed 3 bases from V and 8 bases from J; junction bases left unmatched: 4. CDR3 DNA: TGTGCCAGCAGCCAGGGACAGGGCGCCGAAGCTTTCTTT. Protein product: CASSQGQGAEAFF.

The table lists this clone with a count of one. This chain joins TRBV2 and TRBJ1-6, with D unresolved. The CDR3 totals 18 residues. CDR1 and CDR2 from the germline V gene are SNHLY and FYNNEI. Trimming cost V 4 bases and J 2 bases, with 18 bases left between them. The CDR3 DNA is TGTGCCAGCAGTGGTATGGAAAATGCGGGTCCCTATAATTCACCCCTCCACTTT. Residues: CASSGMENAGPYNSPLHF.

The chain combines TRBV5-4 with TRBJ2-5; TRBD2 agrees at 11 bases. Losses at the gene ends were 0 bases for V and 2 bases for J; bases not matched to a gene: 3. Looked up from germline, CDR1 is SGHNT and CDR2 is YYREEE (reference sequence). This CDR3 has 16 residues. The chain's CDR3 is CASSLEVAGGQETQYF. DNA for the CDR3: TGTGCCAGCAGCTTGGAGGTAGCGGGGGGGCAAGAGACCCAGTACTTC.

The J gene is TRBJ1-2, the V gene TRBV2, with 7 positions matching TRBD1. The V gene's germline CDR1 is SNHLY and CDR2 FYNNEI. With 4 bases clipped from V and 3 bases from J, the junction kept 14 bases outside the gene matches. The CDR3 has 17 residues. The CDR3, as DNA: TGTGCCAGCAGTGTGGGGGGACAGCGGATGTCGGACTATGGCTACACCTTC. Protein product: CASSVGGQRMSDYGYTF.

The V gene is TRBV28, the J gene TRBJ2-7; D is undetermined. The CDR3 contains 15 residues. V was cut by 8 bases and J by 1 base, with 18 bases left in between. The germline gives CDR1 MDHEN, CDR2 SYDVKM. The CDR3 sequence: CASYAQVGESYEQYF. For the CDR3, the DNA is TGTGCCAGCTACGCCCAGGTGGGTGAGTCCTACGAGCAGTACTTC.

V and J are TRBV11-3 and TRBJ2-1; TRBD1 aligns across 8 bases. V lost 5 bases to trimming and J lost 1 base; unmatched junction nucleotides: 4. The V gene's germline CDR1 is SGHNT and CDR2 YENEEA. The CDR3 extends over 15 amino acids. The CDR3 nucleotides read TGTGCCAGCAGCCAAGACAGGGGTTCCTACAATGAGCAGTTCTTC. Amino acid sequence: CASSQDRGSYNEQFF. Based on the CDR3 plus reference TRBV11-3 and TRBJ2-1, the full variable domain is EAGVVQSPRYKIIEKKQPVAFWCNPISGHNTLYWYLQNLGQGPELLIRYENEEAVDDSQLPKDRFSAERLKGVDSTLKIQPAELGDSAVYLCASSQDRGSYNEQFFGPGTRLTVL.

V gene TRBV9 combines with J gene TRBJ2-5; 9 bases are shared with TRBD2. V was clipped by 0 bases and J by 5 bases; unmatched bases: 14. There are 18 residues in the CDR3. Germline CDR1 is SGDLS and CDR2 is YYNGEE. The CDR3: CASSVGASASGILETQYF. CDR3 in DNA: TGTGCCAGCAGCGTAGGGGCCTCGGCTAGCGGGATTTTGGAGACCCAGTACTTC.

J is TRBJ1-2 and V is TRBV29-1, with no clear D. Per germline, CDR1 SQVTM and CDR2 ANQGSEA. There are 14 residues in the CDR3. Trimming took off 1 base at V and 7 bases at J, with 16 bases between the two ends. The CDR3 nucleotides read TGCAGCGTTGAAGCCACCACTTCGACGGGTGGCTACACCTTC. Protein product: CSVEATTSTGGYTF.

The V gene is TRBV7-2, the J gene TRBJ1-2, with a tentative D call TRBD1 (6 bases). Germline CDR1 reads SGHTA; CDR2 reads FQGNSA. Trimming pared 5 bases from V and 7 bases from J, leaving 20 bases between. The CDR3 totals 15 residues. CDR3 sequence (DNA): TGTGCCAGCAGCGAACGAACAGGGACCCTCTCTGGCTACACCTTC. Its translation is CASSERTGTLSGYTF.

V usage is TRBV19 and J usage is TRBJ2-7; 7 nucleotides line up with TRBD1. J was trimmed by 0 bases and V by 3 bases; bases with no gene match: 2. Germline V lookup: CDR1 LNHDA, CDR2 SQIVND (reference sequence). There are 14 residues in the CDR3. The chain's CDR3 is CASSIGTVSYEQYF. The CDR3 DNA reads as TGTGCCAGTAGTATTGGGACAGTCTCCTACGAGCAGTACTTC.

This sequence joins TRBV9 and TRBJ2-3; D may be TRBD2 (5 bases). The germline V and J ends were trimmed by 6 bases and 2 bases, with 13 bases remaining between them. The germline V gene encodes CDR1 SGDLS and CDR2 YYNGEE. The CDR3 has 14 residues. The CDR3 region is CASTPGYFTDTQYF. CDR3 coding DNA: TGTGCCAGCACCCCGGGATATTTCACAGATACGCAGTATTTT.

The J gene is TRBJ2-7, the V gene TRBV30, with D perhaps TRBD1 (5 bases). CDR3 length equals 15 residues. The germline gives CDR1 GTSNPN, CDR2 SVGIG (reference sequence). V was trimmed by 1 base and J by 0 bases, leaving 13 bases between them. CDR3 sequence: CAWSGAGYPSYEQYF. As DNA, the CDR3 is TGTGCCTGGAGTGGGGCAGGGTACCCCTCCTACGAGCAGTACTTC.

A single count supports this clone. The chain combines TRBV10-1 with TRBJ2-2; tentatively, D is TRBD2 (6 bases). CDR3 length equals 16 residues. V was shortened by 6 bases and J by 6 bases, with 20 bases between the two germline ends. CDR1 is WNHNN and CDR2 is SYGVQD in the germline V gene (reference sequence). Here the CDR3 DNA reads TGCGCCAGCAGCCGGGAGCCGGCAGTGAGCGCCGGGGAGCTGTTTTTT. It encodes CASSREPAVSAGELFF.

This chain uses TRBV6-6 with TRBJ2-3; 7 bases align to TRBD1. The J segment lost 4 bases and the V segment lost 1 base, leaving 5 bases of the junction unmatched. Looked up from germline, CDR1 is MNHNY and CDR2 is SVGAGI (reference sequence). The CDR3 extends over 15 amino acids. CDR3: CASSYFGTAADTQYF. CDR3 bases: TGTGCCAGCAGTTACTTTGGGACAGCAGCAGATACGCAGTATTTT.

The chain is built from TRBV7-8 and TRBJ1-2; D is uncertain. The V end was cut by 5 bases, the J end by 4 bases, with 17 bases between. Germline V gene sequence: CDR1 SGHVS, CDR2 FQNEAQ. CDR3 length equals 15 residues. The CDR3 sequence is CASSAIPGRGYGYTF. The DNA for the CDR3 is TGTGCCAGCAGCGCAATCCCTGGGAGAGGCTATGGCTACACCTTC. Full variable domain (outside the CDR3, taken from reference TRBV7-8 and TRBJ1-2): GAGVSQSPRYKVAKRGQDVALRCDPISGHVSLFWYQQALGQGPEFLTYFQNEAQLDKSGLPSDRFFAERPEGSVSTLKIQRTQQEDSAVYLCASSAIPGRGYGYTFGSGTRLTVV.

CDR3 residues: CASSPAGGPQETQYF. In DNA form, the CDR3 reads TGTGCCAGCAGCCCCGCGGGAGGCCCCCAAGAGACCCAGTACTTC. The chain recombines TRBV3-1 (or the pseudogene TRBV3-2) with TRBJ2-5, with 8 nucleotides matching TRBD2. Trimming at V came to 4 bases and at J to 1 base, leaving 5 bases not matched to a gene. The germline gives CDR1 LGHDT, CDR2 YNNKEL (reference sequence). This CDR3 contains 15 residues.

The chain recombines TRBV3-1 (or the pseudogene TRBV3-2) with TRBJ2-7; D is uncertain. Germline values: CDR1 LGHDT, CDR2 YNNKEL (reference sequence). Trimming removed 0 bases at V and 3 bases at J, with 9 bases between. CDR3 length: 14 amino acids. CDR3 sequence (DNA): TGTGCCAGCAGCCAAGATCCCACAAGCTACGAGCAGTACTTC. Its protein is CASSQDPTSYEQYF.